The T cell receptor beta chain described here comes from a study of blood T cell repertoires in COVID-19. For the study at large: Acute and convalescent COVID-19 samples came from the United States, Italy and Spain.

The V end lost 5 bases, the J end lost 1 base, and 10 bases lay between the germline ends. The CDR3 consists of 14 residues. Germline V gene sequence: CDR1 ENHRY, CDR2 SYGVKD. Sequencing used immunoSEQ multiplex PCR; TCRdb keeps in-frame clones, though not all of them. The sample carries roughly 120,000 clones, 70% to 90% recorded once. Sequences were obtained from peripheral blood. V is TRBV10-3 and J is TRBJ2-3, with D tentatively TRBD2 (6 bases). The TCR comes from a middle-aged man with acute or convalescent COVID-19. The DNA of the CDR3 is TGTGCCATCAGTTATACTAGCCGCACAGATACGCAGTATTTT. It specifies CAISYTSRTDTQYF.